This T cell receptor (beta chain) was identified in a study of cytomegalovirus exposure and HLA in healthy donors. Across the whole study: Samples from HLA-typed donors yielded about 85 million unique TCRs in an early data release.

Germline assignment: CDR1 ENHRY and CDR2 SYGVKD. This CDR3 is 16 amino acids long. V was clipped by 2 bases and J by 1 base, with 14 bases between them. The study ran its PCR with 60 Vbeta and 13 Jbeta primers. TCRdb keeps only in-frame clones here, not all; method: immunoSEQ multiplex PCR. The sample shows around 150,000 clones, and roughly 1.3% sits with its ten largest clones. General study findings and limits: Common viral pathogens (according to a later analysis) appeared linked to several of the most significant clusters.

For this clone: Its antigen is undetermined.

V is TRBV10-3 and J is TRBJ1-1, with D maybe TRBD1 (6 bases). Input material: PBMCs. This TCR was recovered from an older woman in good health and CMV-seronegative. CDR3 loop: CAISEGAGGENTEAFF. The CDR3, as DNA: TGTGCCATCAGTGAGGGGGCGGGGGGCGAGAACACTGAAGCTTTCTTT.